This T cell receptor beta chain was sequenced for a study of STAT3 mutations in large granular lymphocyte leukemia. Approximately 40,000 productive templates were obtained per sample on average. The protocol was immunoSEQ multiplex PCR, while the TCRdb copy is restricted to in-frame clones and leaves out a portion. The profile shows 10,000 or so clones, around 87% of them singletons. V was trimmed by 3 bases and J by 0 bases, leaving 11 bases between them. Germline lookup yields CDR1 GTSNPN and CDR2 SVGIG (reference sequence). The CDR3 is 14 amino acids. To note about this clone: The antigen is not known.

Whole-study findings and limits: Every T-LGLL patient had at least one immunodominant TCRbeta clonotype. Clonal expansion was inferred from other time points because no sample existed at each clone's first appearance. Some patients had dominant TCR clones larger than their STAT3 mutant burden.

Sample: peripheral blood mononuclear cells. This chain links TRBV30 with TRBJ1-1, with D possibly TRBD1 on 5 matching bases. This TCR came from a man older than 75 with T-cell large granular lymphocyte leukemia. Some clones in this sample may be carry-over from other donors' samples. The CDR3 sequence is CAWRSGRVNTEAFF. The DNA for the CDR3 is TGTGCCTGGAGATCGGGGCGAGTGAACACTGAAGCTTTCTTT.